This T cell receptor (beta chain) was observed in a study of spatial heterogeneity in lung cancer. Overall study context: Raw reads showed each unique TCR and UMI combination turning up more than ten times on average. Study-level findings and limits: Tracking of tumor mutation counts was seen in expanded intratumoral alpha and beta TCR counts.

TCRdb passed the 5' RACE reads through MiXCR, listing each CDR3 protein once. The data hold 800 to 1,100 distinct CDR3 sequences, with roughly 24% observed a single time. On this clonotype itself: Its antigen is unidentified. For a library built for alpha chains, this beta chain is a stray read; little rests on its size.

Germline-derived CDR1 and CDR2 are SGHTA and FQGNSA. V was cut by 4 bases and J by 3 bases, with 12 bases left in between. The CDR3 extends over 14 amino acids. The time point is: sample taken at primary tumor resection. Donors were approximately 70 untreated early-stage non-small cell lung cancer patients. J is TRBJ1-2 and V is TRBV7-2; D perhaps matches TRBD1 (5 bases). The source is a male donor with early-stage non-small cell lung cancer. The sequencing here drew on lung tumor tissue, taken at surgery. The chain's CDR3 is CASSSLTVDYGYTF. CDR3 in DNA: TGTGCCAGCAGCTCCTTGACAGTAGACTATGGCTACACCTTC.